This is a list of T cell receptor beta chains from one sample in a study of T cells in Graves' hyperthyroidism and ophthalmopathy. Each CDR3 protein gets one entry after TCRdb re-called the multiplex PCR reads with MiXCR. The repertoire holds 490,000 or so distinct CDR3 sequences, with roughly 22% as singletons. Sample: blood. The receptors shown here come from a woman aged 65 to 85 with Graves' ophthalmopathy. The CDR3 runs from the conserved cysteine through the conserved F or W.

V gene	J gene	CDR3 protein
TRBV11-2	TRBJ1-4	CASSLNLDSNEKLFF
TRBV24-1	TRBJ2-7	CATSALTGRGYEQYF
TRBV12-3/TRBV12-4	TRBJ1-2	CASSFRLSDGYGYTF
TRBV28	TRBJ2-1	CASSLWGSGRPNEQFF
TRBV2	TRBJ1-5	CASSERRGPQHF
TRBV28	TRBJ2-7	CASTPGPTYYEQYF
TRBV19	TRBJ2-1	CASSSRGGGRYNEQFF
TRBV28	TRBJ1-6	CASSLPGTNYNSPLHF
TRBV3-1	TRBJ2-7	CASSYRTGATEQYF
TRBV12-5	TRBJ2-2	CASGLVLSGRWSTGELFF
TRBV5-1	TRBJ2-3	CASSGAGVSTDTQYF
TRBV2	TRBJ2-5	CASSELRGGETQYF
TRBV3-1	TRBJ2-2	CASSQVVLGTGELFF
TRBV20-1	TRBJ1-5	CSARDRGDHSNQPQHF
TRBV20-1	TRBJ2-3	CSARDLTLSPSDTQYF
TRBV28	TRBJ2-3	CASSSITDTQYF
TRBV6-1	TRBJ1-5	CASSKDSSFSNQPQHF
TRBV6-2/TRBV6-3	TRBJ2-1	CASSWGYEQFF
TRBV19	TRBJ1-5	CASSPAGTNQPQHF
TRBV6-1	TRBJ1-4	CASSRTNEKLFF
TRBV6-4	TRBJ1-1	CASSLRFGTEAFF
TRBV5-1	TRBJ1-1	CASSLGEKGPVWNTEAFF
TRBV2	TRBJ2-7	CASSVTSGPSYEQYF
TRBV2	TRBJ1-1	CASSESPARTTEAFF
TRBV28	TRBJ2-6	CASRPHRGSGANVLTF
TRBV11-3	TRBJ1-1	CASSFSINTEAFF
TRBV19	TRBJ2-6	CASSASGAWGANVLTF
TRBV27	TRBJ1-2	CASSSTGTLGLGYTF
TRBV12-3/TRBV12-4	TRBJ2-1	CASSPAGTGNGGEQFF
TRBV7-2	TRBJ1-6	CASSLREGASPLHF
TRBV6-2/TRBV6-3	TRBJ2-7	CASSQMTRSSYEQYF
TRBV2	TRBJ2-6	CASSGVTGANVLTF
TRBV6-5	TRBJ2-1	CASSYRRTSGMAEQFF
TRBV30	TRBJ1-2	CAWRGLATYGYTF
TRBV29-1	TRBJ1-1	CSSRQGLNTEAFF
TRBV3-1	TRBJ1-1	CASTTTGGLNTEAFF
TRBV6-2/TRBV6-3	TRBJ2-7	CASSPLMEQYF
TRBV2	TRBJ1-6	CASRERTGTNSPLHF
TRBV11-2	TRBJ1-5	CASSLDSNQPQHF
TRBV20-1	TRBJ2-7	CSARVGAGGYEQYF
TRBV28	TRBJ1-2	CASRGGGEGGYTF
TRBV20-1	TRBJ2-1	CSAVRDRGSYNEQFF
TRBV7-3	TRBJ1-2	CASSLSNQVYGYTF
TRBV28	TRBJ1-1	CASRVGNTEAFF